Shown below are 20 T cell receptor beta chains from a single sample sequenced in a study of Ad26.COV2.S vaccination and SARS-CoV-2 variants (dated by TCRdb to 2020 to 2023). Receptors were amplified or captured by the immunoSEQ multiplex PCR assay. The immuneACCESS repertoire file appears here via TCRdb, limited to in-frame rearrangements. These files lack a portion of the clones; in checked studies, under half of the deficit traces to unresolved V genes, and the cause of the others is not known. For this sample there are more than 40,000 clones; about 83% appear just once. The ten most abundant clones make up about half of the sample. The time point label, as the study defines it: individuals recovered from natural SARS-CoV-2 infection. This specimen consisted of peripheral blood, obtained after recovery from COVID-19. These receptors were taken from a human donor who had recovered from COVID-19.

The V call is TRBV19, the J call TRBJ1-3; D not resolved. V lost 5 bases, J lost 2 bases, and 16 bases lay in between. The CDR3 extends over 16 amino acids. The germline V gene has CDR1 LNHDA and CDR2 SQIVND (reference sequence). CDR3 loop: CASSAYPVLTGNTIYF. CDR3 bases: TGTGCCAGTAGTGCGTACCCCGTTCTAACTGGAAACACCATATATTTT.

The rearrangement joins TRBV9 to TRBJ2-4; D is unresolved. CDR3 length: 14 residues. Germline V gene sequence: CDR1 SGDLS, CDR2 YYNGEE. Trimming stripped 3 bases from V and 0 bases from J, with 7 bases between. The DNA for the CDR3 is TGTGCCAGCAGCGCCGGAGTAGCCAAAAACATTCAGTACTTC. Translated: CASSAGVAKNIQYF. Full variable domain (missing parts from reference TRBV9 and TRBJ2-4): DSGVTQTPKHLITATGQRVTLRCSPRSGDLSVYWYQQSLDQGLQFLIQYYNGEERAKGNILERFSAQQFPDLHSELNLSSLELGDSALYFCASSAGVAKNIQYFGAGTRLSVL.

CDR3 nucleotide sequence: TGTGCCAGCAGCCCCCCACCCGCCCCCTCCTACGAGCAGTACTTC. Its protein is CASSPPPAPSYEQYF. The chain employs TRBV3-1 (or the pseudogene TRBV3-2) and TRBJ2-7; D is uncertain. Germline V gene lookup returns CDR1 LGHDT and CDR2 YNNKEL (reference sequence). The CDR3 is made up of 15 amino acids. With 4 bases removed from V and 0 bases from J, the gap between germline ends came to 13 bases.

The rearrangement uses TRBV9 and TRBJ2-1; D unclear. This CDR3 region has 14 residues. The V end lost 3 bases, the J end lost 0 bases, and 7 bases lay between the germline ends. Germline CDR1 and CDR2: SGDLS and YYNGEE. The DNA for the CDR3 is TGTGCCAGCAGCGCGCCCCGCTCCTACAATGAGCAGTTCTTC. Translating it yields CASSAPRSYNEQFF.

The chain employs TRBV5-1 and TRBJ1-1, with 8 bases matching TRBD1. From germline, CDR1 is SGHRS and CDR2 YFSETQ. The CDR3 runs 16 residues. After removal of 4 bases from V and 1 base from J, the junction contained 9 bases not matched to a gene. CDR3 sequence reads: CASSQDRASRNTEAFF. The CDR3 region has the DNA TGCGCCAGCAGCCAGGACAGGGCCAGCCGGAACACTGAAGCTTTCTTT.

The CDR3 region has the DNA TGTGCCAGCACCGTAGCGGGGGTGACGCAGTTCTTC. This codes for CASTVAGVTQFF. The V gene is TRBV2, the J gene TRBJ2-1, with 9 bases lining up with TRBD2. The CDR3 runs 12 residues. CDR1 and CDR2 from the germline V gene are SNHLY and FYNNEI. Trimming cost V 7 bases and J 12 bases; bases outside gene matches: 7.

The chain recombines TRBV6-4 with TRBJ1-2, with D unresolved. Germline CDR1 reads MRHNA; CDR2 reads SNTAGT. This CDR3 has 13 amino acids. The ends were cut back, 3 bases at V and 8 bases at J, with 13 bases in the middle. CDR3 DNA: TGTGCCAGCAGTGAGTTCAACCGGGGAGGCTACACCTTC. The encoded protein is CASSEFNRGGYTF.

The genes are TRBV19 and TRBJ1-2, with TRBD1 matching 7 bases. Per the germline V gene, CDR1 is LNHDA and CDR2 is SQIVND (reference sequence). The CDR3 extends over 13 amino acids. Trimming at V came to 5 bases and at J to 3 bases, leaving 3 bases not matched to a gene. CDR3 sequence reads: CASSVRGDYGYTF. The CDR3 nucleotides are TGTGCCAGTAGTGTCAGGGGGGACTATGGCTACACCTTC.

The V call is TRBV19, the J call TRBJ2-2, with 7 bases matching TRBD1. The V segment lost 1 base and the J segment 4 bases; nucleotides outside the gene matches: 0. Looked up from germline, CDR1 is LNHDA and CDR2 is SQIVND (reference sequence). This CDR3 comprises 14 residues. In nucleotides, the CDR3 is TGTGCCAGTAGTATAGGACAGGGCACCGGGGAGCTGTTTTTT. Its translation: CASSIGQGTGELFF.

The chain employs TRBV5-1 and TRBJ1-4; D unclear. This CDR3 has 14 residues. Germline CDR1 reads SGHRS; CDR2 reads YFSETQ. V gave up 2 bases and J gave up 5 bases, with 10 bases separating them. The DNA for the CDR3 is TGCGCCAGCAGCTTCGGGAGACCCAATGAAAAACTGTTTTTT. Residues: CASSFGRPNEKLFF.

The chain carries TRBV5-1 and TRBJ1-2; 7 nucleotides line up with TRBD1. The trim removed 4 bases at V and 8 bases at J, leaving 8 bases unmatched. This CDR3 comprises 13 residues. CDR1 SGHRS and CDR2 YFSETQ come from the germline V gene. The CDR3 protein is CASSDDRAGGYTF. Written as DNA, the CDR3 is TGCGCCAGCAGCGACGACAGGGCCGGGGGCTACACCTTC.

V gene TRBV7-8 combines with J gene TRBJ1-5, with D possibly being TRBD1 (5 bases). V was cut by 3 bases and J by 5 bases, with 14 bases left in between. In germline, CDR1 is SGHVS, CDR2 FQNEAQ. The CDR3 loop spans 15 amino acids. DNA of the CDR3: TGTGCCAGCAGCTTTCGGTCAGGGTCTGATCAGCCCCAGCATTTT. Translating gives CASSFRSGSDQPQHF.

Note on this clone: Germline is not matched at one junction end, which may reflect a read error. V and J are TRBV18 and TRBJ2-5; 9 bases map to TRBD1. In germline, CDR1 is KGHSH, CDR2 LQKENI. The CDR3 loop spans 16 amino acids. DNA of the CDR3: TGTGCCAGCTCACCCTTGACAGGGGGAACGGAAGAAACCCAGTACTTC. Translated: CASSPLTGGTEETQYF. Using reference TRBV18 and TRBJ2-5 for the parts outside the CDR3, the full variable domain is NAGVMQNPRHLVRRRGQEARLRCSPMKGHSHVYWYRQLPEEGLKFMVYLQKENIIDESGMPKERFSAEFPKEGPSILRIQQVVRGDSAAYFCASSPLTGGTEETQYFGPGTRLLVL.

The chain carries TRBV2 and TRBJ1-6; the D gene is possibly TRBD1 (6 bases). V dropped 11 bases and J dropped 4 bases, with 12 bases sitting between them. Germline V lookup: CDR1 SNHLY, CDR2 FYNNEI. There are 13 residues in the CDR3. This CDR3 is CAGRGGYNSPLHF. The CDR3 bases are TGTGCCGGGCGAGGGGGTTATAATTCACCCCTCCACTTT.

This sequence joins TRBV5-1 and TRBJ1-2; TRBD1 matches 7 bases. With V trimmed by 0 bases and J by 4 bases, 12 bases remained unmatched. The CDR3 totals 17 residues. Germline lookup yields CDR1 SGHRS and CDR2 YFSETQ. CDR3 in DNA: TGCGCCAGCAGCTTGGCCCCAGGGGGGTACGATAGCTATGGCTACACCTTC. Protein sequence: CASSLAPGGYDSYGYTF.

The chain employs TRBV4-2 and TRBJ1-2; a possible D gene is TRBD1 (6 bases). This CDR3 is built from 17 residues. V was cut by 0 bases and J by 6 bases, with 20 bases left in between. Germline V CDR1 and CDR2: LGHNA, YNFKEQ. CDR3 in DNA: TGTGCCAGCAGCCAAGATATTGGGGCGGGGGCGCTGAATGGCTACACCTTC. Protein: CASSQDIGAGALNGYTF.

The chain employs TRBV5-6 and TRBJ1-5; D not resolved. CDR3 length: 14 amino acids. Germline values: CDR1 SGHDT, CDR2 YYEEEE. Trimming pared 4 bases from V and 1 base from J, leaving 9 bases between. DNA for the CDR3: TGTGCCAGCAGCGCCGGCATAAGCAATCAGCCCCAGCATTTT. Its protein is CASSAGISNQPQHF.

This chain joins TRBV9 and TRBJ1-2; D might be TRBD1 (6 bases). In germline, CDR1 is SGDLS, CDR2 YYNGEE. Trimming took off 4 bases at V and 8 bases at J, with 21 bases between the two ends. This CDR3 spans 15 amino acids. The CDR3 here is CASSKTSDSPAGYTF. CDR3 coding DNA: TGTGCCAGCAGCAAAACGTCGGACAGTCCAGCGGGCTACACCTTC. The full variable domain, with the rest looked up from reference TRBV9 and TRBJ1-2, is DSGVTQTPKHLITATGQRVTLRCSPRSGDLSVYWYQQSLDQGLQFLIQYYNGEERAKGNILERFSAQQFPDLHSELNLSSLELGDSALYFCASSKTSDSPAGYTFGSGTRLTVV.

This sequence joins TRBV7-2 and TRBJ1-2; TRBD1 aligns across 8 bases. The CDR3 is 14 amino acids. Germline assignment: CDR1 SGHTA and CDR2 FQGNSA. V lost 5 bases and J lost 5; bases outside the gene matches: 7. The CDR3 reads CASSNRGGSYGYTF. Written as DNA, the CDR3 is TGTGCCAGCAGCAACAGGGGGGGCAGTTATGGCTACACCTTC.

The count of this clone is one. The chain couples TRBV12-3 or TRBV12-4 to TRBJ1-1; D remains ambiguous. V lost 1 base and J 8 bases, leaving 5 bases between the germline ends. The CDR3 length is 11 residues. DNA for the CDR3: TGTGCCAGCAGTTTAGAAAAAGAAGCTTTCTTT. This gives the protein CASSLEKEAFF.